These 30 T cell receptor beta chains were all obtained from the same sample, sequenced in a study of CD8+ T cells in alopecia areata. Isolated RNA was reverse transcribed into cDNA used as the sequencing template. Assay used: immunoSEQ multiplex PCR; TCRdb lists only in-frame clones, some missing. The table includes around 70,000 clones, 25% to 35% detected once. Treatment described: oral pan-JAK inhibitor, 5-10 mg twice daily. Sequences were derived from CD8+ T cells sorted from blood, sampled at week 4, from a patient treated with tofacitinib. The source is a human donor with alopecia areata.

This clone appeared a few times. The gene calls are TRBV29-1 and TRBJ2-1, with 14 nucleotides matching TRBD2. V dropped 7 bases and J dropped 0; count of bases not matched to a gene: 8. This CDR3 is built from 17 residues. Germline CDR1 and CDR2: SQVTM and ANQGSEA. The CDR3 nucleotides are TGCAGCGGTGAGGGACTAGCGGGAGCGAGCTCCTACAATGAGCAGTTCTTC. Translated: CSGEGLAGASSYNEQFF.

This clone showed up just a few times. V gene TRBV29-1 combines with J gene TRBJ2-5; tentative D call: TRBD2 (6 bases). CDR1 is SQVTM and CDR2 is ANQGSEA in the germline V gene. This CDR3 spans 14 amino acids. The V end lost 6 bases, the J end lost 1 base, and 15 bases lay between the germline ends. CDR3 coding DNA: TGCAGCGTACGGGTGGGGGGACCCCAAGAGACCCAGTACTTC. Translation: CSVRVGGPQETQYF.

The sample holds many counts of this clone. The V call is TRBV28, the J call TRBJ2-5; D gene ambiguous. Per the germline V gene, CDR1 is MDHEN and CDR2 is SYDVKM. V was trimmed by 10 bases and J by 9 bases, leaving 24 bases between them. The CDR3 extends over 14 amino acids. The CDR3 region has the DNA TGTGCCACGACTCCAGGATACCAAGAGAAGGCCCAGTACTTC. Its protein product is CATTPGYQEKAQYF.

The CDR3 DNA reads TGTGCCAGCAGTTACCTACGGACAGGGGGCAACGAGCAGTACTTC. The encoded protein is CASSYLRTGGNEQYF. This chain connects TRBV6-6 to TRBJ2-7; 11 bases align to TRBD1. The length of the CDR3 is 15 residues. Germline trimming cut 2 bases from V and 5 bases from J; bases unmatched to any gene: 5. The germline gives CDR1 MNHNY, CDR2 SVGAGI (reference sequence).

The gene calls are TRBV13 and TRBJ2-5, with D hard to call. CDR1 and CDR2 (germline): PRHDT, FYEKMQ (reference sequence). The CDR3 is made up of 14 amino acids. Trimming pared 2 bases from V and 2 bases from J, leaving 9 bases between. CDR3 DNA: TGTGCCAGCAGCTTAAGGCAACCGCAAGAGACCCAGTACTTC. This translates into CASSLRQPQETQYF.

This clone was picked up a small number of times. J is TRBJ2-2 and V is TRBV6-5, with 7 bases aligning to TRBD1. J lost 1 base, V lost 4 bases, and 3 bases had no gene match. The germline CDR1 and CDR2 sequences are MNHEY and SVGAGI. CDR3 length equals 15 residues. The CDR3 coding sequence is TGTGCCAGCAGTTCCTGGGACAGGAACACCGGGGAGCTGTTTTTT. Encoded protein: CASSSWDRNTGELFF.

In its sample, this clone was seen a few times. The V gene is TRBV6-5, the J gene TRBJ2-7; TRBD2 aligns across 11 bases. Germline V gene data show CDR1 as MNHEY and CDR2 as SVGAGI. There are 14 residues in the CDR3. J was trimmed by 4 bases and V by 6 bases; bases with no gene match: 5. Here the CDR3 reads CASSFSGRGYEQYF. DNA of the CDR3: TGTGCCAGCAGCTTTAGCGGGAGGGGTTACGAGCAGTACTTC.

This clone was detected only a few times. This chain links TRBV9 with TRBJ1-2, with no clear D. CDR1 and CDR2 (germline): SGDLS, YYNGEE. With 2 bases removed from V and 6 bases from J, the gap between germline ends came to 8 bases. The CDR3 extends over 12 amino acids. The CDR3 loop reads CASSVSGDGYTF. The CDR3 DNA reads TGTGCCAGCAGCGTCTCGGGAGATGGCTACACCTTC.

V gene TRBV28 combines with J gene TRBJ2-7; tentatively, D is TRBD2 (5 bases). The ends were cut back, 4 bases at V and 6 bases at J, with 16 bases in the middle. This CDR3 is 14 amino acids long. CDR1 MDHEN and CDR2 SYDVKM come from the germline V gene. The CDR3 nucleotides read TGTGCCAGCAGTTCTGGACGGTCAGGAGGCGAGCAGTACTTC. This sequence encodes CASSSGRSGGEQYF.

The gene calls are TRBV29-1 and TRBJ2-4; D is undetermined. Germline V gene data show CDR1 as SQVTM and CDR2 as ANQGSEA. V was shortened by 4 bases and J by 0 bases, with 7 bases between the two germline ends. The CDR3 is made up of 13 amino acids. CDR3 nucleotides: TGCAGCGTTGTGGGTGGAGCCAAAAACATTCAGTACTTC. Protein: CSVVGGAKNIQYF.

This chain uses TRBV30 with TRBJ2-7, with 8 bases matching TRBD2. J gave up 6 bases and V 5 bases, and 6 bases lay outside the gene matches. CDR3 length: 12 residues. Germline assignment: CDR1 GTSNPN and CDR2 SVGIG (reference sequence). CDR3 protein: CAWDWAGGEQYF. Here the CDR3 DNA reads TGTGCCTGGGACTGGGCGGGAGGCGAGCAGTACTTC.

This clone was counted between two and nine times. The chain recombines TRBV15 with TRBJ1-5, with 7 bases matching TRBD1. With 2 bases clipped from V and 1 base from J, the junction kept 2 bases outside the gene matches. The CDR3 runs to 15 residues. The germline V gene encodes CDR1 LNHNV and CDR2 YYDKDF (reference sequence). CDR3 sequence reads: CATSRWTGSNQPQHF. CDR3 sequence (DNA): TGTGCCACCAGCAGATGGACAGGCAGCAATCAGCCCCAGCATTTT.

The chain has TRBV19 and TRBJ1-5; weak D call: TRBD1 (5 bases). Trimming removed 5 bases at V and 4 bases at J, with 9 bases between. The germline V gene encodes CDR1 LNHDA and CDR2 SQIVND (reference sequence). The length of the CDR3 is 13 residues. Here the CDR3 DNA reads TGTGCCAGTAGTGCAGGGCGAAATCAGCCCCAGCATTTT. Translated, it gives CASSAGRNQPQHF. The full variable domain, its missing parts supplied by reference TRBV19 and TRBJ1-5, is DGGITQSPKYLFRKEGQNVTLSCEQNLNHDAMYWYRQDPGQGLRLIYYSQIVNDFQKGDIAEGYSVSREKKESFPLTVTSAQKNPTAFYLCASSAGRNQPQHFGDGTRLSIL.

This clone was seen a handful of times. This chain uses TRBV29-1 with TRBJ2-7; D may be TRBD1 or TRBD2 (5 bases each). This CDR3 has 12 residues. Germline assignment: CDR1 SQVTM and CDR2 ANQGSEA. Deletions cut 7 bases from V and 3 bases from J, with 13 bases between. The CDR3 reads CSAQDGDYEQYF. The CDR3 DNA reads TGCAGCGCACAGGACGGGGACTACGAGCAGTACTTC.

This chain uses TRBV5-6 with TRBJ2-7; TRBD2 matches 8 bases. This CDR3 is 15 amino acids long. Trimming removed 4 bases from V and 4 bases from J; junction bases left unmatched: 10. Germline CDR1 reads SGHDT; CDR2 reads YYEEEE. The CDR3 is CASSQASGSRYEQYF. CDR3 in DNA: TGTGCCAGCAGCCAAGCAAGCGGGAGCCGTTACGAGCAGTACTTC.

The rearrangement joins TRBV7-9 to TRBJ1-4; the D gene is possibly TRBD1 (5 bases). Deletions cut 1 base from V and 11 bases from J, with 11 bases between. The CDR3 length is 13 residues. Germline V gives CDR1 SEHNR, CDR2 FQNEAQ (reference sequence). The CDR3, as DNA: TGTGCCAGCAGCTTAGTGTATGGGGACAAACTGTTTTTT. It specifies CASSLVYGDKLFF.

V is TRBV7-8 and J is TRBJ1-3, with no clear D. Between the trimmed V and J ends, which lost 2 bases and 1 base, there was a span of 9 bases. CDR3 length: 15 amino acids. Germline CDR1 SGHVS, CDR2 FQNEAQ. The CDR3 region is CASSLSADSGNTIYF. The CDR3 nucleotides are TGTGCCAGCAGCTTATCAGCCGATTCTGGAAACACCATATATTTT. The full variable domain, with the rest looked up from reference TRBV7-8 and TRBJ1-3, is GAGVSQSPRYKVAKRGQDVALRCDPISGHVSLFWYQQALGQGPEFLTYFQNEAQLDKSGLPSDRFFAERPEGSVSTLKIQRTQQEDSAVYLCASSLSADSGNTIYFGEGSWLTVV.

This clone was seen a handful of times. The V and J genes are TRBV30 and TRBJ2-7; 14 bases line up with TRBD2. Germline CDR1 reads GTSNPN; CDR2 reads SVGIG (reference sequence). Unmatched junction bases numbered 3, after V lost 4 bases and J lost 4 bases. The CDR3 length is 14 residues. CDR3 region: CAWTGTSGSYEQYF. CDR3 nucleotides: TGTGCCTGGACCGGGACTAGCGGGAGTTACGAGCAGTACTTC.

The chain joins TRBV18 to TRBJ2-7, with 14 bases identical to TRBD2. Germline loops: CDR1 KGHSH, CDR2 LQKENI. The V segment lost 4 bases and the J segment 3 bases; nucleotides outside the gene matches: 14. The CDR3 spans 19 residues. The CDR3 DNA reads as TGTGCCAGCTCACTTACTGGGACTAGCGGGAGAGCCAACGGCTACGAGCAGTACTTC. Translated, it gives CASSLTGTSGRANGYEQYF.

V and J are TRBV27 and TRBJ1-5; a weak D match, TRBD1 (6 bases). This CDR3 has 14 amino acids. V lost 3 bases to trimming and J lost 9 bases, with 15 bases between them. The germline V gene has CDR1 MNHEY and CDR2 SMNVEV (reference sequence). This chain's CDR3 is CASSFSRGDRPQHF. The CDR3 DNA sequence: TGTGCCAGCAGTTTTTCCAGGGGAGATCGGCCCCAGCATTTT.

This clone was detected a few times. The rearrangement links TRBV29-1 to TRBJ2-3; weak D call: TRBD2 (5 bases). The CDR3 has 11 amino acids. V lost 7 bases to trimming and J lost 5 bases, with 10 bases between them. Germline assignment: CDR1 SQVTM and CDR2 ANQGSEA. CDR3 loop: CSALSGDTQYF. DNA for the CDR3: TGCAGCGCCCTAAGCGGAGATACGCAGTATTTT.

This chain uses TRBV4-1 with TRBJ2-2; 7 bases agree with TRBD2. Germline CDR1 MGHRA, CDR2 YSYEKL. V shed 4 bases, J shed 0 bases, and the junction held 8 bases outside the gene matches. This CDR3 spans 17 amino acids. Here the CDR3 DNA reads TGCGCCAGCAGCCGACCCCTAGCGGCCCCGAACACCGGGGAGCTGTTTTTT. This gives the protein CASSRPLAAPNTGELFF.

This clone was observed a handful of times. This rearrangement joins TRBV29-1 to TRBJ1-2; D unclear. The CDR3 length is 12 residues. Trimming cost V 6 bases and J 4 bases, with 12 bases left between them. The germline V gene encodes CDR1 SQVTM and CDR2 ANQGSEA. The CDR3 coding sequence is TGCAGCGTGCCAACGGAGGCCTATGGCTACACCTTC. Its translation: CSVPTEAYGYTF.

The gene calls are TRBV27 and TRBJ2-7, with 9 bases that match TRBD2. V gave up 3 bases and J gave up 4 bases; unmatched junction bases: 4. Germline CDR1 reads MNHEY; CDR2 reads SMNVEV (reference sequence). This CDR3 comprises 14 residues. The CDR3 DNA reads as TGTGCCAGCAGTTTCGCGGGAGGGAGTTACGAGCAGTACTTC. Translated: CASSFAGGSYEQYF.

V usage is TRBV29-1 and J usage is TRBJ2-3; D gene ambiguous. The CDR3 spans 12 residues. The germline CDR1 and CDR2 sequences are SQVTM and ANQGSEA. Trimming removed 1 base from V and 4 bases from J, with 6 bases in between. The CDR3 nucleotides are TGCAGCGTTGAAGGACGGTCAGATACGCAGTATTTT. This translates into CSVEGRSDTQYF.

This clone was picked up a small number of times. DNA for the CDR3: TGCAGCGTTGCGGCTATTAGCTCCTACGAGCAGTACTTC. Its translation: CSVAAISSYEQYF. The chain joins TRBV29-1 to TRBJ2-7; D gene ambiguous. In germline, CDR1 is SQVTM, CDR2 ANQGSEA. This CDR3 spans 13 amino acids. The ends were cut back, 4 bases at V and 0 bases at J, with 10 bases in the middle.

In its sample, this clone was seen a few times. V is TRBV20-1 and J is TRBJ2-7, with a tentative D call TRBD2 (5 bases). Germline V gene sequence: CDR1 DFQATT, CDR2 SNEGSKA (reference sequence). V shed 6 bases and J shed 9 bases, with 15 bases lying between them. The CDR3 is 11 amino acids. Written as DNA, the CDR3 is TGCAGTGCCCGCAGTATGAGGGTGCAGTACTTC. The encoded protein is CSARSMRVQYF.

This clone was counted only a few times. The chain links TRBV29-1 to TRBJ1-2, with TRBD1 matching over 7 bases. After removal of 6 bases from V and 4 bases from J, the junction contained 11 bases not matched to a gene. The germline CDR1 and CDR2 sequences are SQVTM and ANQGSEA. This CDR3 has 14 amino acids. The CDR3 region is CSVRPQGPGYGYTF. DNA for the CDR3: TGCAGCGTAAGACCACAGGGGCCCGGCTATGGCTACACCTTC. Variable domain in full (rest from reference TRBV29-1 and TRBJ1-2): SAVISQKPSRDICQRGTSLTIQCQVDSQVTMMFWYRQQPGQSLTLIATANQGSEATYESGFVIDKFPISRPNLTFSTLTVSNMSPEDSSIYLCSVRPQGPGYGYTFGSGTRLTVV.

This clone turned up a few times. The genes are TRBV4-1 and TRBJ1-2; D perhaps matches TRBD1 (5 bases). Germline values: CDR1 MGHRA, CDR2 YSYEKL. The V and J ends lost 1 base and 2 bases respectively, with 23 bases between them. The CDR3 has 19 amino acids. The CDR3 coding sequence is TGCGCCAGCAGCCAAGTACAGCAGGGCGGGCTAGAGTGGAACTATGGCTACACCTTC. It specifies CASSQVQQGGLEWNYGYTF.

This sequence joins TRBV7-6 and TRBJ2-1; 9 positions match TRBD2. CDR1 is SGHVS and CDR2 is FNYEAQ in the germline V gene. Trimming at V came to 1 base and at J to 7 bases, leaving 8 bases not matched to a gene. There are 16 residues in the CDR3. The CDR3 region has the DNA TGTGCCAGCAGCTTAGTTCCGAGCGGGAGGTGGAATGAGCAGTTCTTC. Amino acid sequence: CASSLVPSGRWNEQFF.